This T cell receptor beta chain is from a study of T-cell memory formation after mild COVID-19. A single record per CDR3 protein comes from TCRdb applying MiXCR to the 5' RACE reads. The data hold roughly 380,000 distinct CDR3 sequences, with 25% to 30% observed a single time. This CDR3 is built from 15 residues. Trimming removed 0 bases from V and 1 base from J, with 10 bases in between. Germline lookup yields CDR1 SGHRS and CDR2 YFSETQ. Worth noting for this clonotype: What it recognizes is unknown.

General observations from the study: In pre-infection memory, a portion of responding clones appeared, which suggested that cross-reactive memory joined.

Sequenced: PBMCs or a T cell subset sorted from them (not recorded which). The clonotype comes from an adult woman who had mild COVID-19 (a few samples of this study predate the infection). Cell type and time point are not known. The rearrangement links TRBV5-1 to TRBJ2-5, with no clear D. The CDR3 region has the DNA TGCGCCAGCAGCTTGGGATCAGCAATCCAAGAGACCCAGTACTTC. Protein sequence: CASSLGSAIQETQYF.